These 29 T cell receptor beta chains were all obtained from the same sample, sequenced in a study of control samples from healthy donors and cancer patients. This table comes from immunoSEQ multiplex PCR, and its TCRdb copy is limited to in-frame clones, with some not included. Found here are 20,000 to 30,000 clones, around 90% of them singletons; the top ten hold 13%. The specimen was PBMCs. The receptors come from a man aged 45-60 years with lung cancer.

This CDR3 is CASSQVGQGPNYGYTF. CDR3 bases: TGCGCCAGCAGCCAAGTAGGACAGGGCCCAAACTATGGCTACACCTTC. The genes are TRBV4-1 and TRBJ1-2; 8 nucleotides line up with TRBD1. Germline V gives CDR1 MGHRA, CDR2 YSYEKL. The CDR3 runs to 16 residues. J gave up 2 bases and V 1 base, and 6 bases lay outside the gene matches.

This clone was seen once. The chain links TRBV7-2 to TRBJ1-5, with 9 bases aligning to TRBD1. This CDR3 region has 17 residues. Trimming took 4 bases from V and 6 from J; bases not matched to a gene: 13. Germline V gene data show CDR1 as SGHTA and CDR2 as FQGNSA. CDR3 sequence: CASSSGQGGVPGQPQHF. DNA for the CDR3: TGTGCCAGCAGCTCGGGACAGGGTGGGGTCCCGGGTCAGCCCCAGCATTTT.

The V gene is TRBV19, the J gene TRBJ2-6; weak D call: TRBD2 (5 bases). Per germline, CDR1 LNHDA and CDR2 SQIVND (reference sequence). Trimming removed 3 bases from V and 2 bases from J, with 8 bases in between. This CDR3 spans 15 amino acids. CDR3 in DNA: TGTGCCAGTAGTATTACCGGGACTGGGGCCAACGTCCTGACTTTC. It encodes CASSITGTGANVLTF.

Of note for this clone: This sample also contains other DNA sequences that code for the same CDR3. This rearrangement joins TRBV6-1 to TRBJ1-4; D remains unclear. The CDR3 runs 15 residues. Per the germline V gene, CDR1 is MNHNS and CDR2 is SASEGT. V lost 0 bases, J lost 7 bases, and 12 bases lay in between. The CDR3 is CASSEAKYSGEKLFF. CDR3 nucleotides: TGTGCCAGCAGTGAAGCGAAGTACAGCGGTGAAAAACTGTTTTTT.

This clone was seen once. The rearrangement uses TRBV23-1 and TRBJ2-7; no reliable D call. TRBV23-1 is labeled an ORF, and its function is uncertain. The CDR3 covers 18 residues. Trimming removed 3 bases from V and 0 bases from J, with 21 bases in between. CDR3 DNA sequence: TGCGCCAGCAGTCAGTTAGTGACACTAACCATCCCCTCCTACGAGCAGTACTTC. Translated, it gives CASSQLVTLTIPSYEQYF.

The gene calls are TRBV10-3 and TRBJ1-1; no clear D. Between the trimmed V and J ends, which lost 0 bases and 2 bases, there was a span of 22 bases. This CDR3 spans 19 amino acids. Per germline, CDR1 ENHRY and CDR2 SYGVKD. The CDR3 bases are TGTGCCATCAGTGAGTCGACCGGTAGAAAGGGTGAGGATAACACTGAAGCTTTCTTT. Translating gives CAISESTGRKGEDNTEAFF.

This rearrangement joins TRBV2 to TRBJ1-4, with TRBD1 matching 10 bases. V shed 8 bases and J 0 bases; nucleotides not matched to a gene: 6. The CDR3 has 16 amino acids. Germline assignment: CDR1 SNHLY and CDR2 FYNNEI. The CDR3 is CASGRDRGATNEKLFF. Here the CDR3 DNA reads TGTGCCAGCGGACGGGACAGGGGCGCAACTAATGAAAAACTGTTTTTT.

This chain joins TRBV28 and TRBJ1-2; D is unresolved. This CDR3 region has 13 residues. CDR1 MDHEN and CDR2 SYDVKM come from the germline V gene. V lost 6 bases and J 4 bases, leaving 12 bases between the germline ends. As DNA, the CDR3 is TGTGCCAGCAGCCTCGGCAGCATCTATGGCTACACCTTC. Translation: CASSLGSIYGYTF.

V usage is TRBV5-1 and J usage is TRBJ2-1; the D is unclear. The CDR3 spans 16 residues. Germline loops: CDR1 SGHRS, CDR2 YFSETQ. The V end lost 1 base, the J end lost 9 bases, and 20 bases lay between the germline ends. CDR3 DNA sequence: TGCGCCAGCAGCTTGCAAGGGCGGATAAGCTCGACTGAGCAGTTCTTC. This gives the protein CASSLQGRISSTEQFF.

The chain couples TRBV7-9 to TRBJ2-5; 8 nucleotides agree with TRBD1. The CDR3 loop spans 14 amino acids. The trim removed 6 bases at V and 5 bases at J, leaving 8 bases unmatched. Germline V lookup: CDR1 SEHNR, CDR2 FQNEAQ (reference sequence). CDR3 sequence (DNA): TGTGCCAGCAGTCCTGACAGGGGTTCCGAGACCCAGTACTTC. As protein: CASSPDRGSETQYF.

The V gene is TRBV7-2, the J gene TRBJ2-1; D unclear. The CDR3 has 15 amino acids. Trimming removed 5 bases at V and 9 bases at J, with 20 bases between. Germline CDR1 is SGHTA and CDR2 is FQGNSA. CDR3 region: CASSIQTRPDPEQFF. CDR3 sequence (DNA): TGTGCCAGCAGCATCCAGACCCGGCCGGATCCTGAGCAGTTCTTC.

This chain joins TRBV19 and TRBJ1-5; D possibly corresponds to TRBD1 (6 bases). The V gene's germline CDR1 is LNHDA and CDR2 SQIVND (reference sequence). V lost 5 bases and J lost 0, with 11 bases in between. The CDR3 spans 15 residues. Here the CDR3 reads CASSSAGASNQPQHF. CDR3 nucleotides: TGTGCCAGTAGTTCCGCAGGGGCTAGCAATCAGCCCCAGCATTTT.

A single count supports this clone. The chain uses TRBV5-8 and TRBJ1-1; no reliable D call. CDR1 and CDR2 (germline): SGHTS, YDEGEE. The ends were cut back, 1 base at V and 10 bases at J, with 11 bases in the middle. CDR3 length: 12 amino acids. This CDR3 is CASSLIGVGAFF. The CDR3 DNA reads TGTGCCAGCAGCTTGATTGGGGTGGGAGCTTTCTTT. Full variable domain (remainder filled in from reference TRBV5-8 and TRBJ1-1): EAGVTQSPTHLIKTRGQQATLRCSPISGHTSVYWYQQALGLGLQFLLWYDEGEERNRGNFPPRFSGRQFPNYSSELNVNALELEDSALYLCASSLIGVGAFFGQGTRLTVV.

The V call is TRBV27, the J call TRBJ1-3; D might be TRBD1 (5 bases). CDR3 size: 17 residues. Germline loops: CDR1 MNHEY, CDR2 SMNVEV (reference sequence). Trimming pared 4 bases from V and 3 bases from J, leaving 19 bases between. The chain's CDR3 is CASSSSGRRSGGNTIYF. DNA of the CDR3: TGTGCCAGCAGTTCCTCGGGACGTAGGAGCGGTGGAAACACCATATATTTT.

A remark on this clone: The germline gene is not matched at one end of the junction; a read error may be the cause. This sequence joins TRBV5-4 and TRBJ2-2; 7 nucleotides agree with TRBD2. Germline lookup yields CDR1 SGHNT and CDR2 YYREEE (reference sequence). This CDR3 comprises 15 residues. CDR3 in DNA: TGTGCCAACAGCTTGGGAGGGGTGGACACCGGGGAGCTGTTTTTT. Amino acids: CANSLGGVDTGELFF.

The J gene is TRBJ2-5, the V gene TRBV6-5; TRBD2 might be the D (5 bases). The germline V gene encodes CDR1 MNHEY and CDR2 SVGAGI. V shed 7 bases and J shed 2 bases, with 11 bases lying between them. The CDR3 has 13 residues. The CDR3 DNA reads as TGTGCCAGCAATACCCGGGATCAAGAGACCCAGTACTTC. This translates into CASNTRDQETQYF.

The gene calls are TRBV27 and TRBJ2-3; 11 nucleotides align to TRBD2. The CDR3 has 16 amino acids. The trim removed 5 bases at V and 2 bases at J, leaving 6 bases unmatched. Germline V gene sequence: CDR1 MNHEY, CDR2 SMNVEV (reference sequence). CDR3 sequence (DNA): TGTGCCAGCAGTCCCGATAGCGGGGGGGCCACAGATACGCAGTATTTT. Its translation: CASSPDSGGATDTQYF.

The chain joins TRBV5-4 to TRBJ2-3, with a possible D match to TRBD1 (6 bases). This CDR3 contains 16 residues. Germline lookup yields CDR1 SGHNT and CDR2 YYREEE (reference sequence). Deletions cut 0 bases from V and 2 bases from J, with 13 bases between. CDR3 sequence: CASSLGMGADTDTQYF. The DNA of the CDR3 is TGTGCCAGCAGCTTGGGGATGGGGGCTGACACAGATACGCAGTATTTT. Full variable domain (missing parts from reference TRBV5-4 and TRBJ2-3): ETGVTQSPTHLIKTRGQQVTLRCSSQSGHNTVSWYQQALGQGPQFIFQYYREEENGRGNFPPRFSGLQFPNYSSELNVNALELDDSALYLCASSLGMGADTDTQYFGPGTRLTVL.

The genes are TRBV11-2 and TRBJ1-3; 7 bases agree with TRBD1. The CDR3 has 17 amino acids. The V gene's germline CDR1 is SGHAT and CDR2 FQNNGV. With 6 bases clipped from V and 4 bases from J, the junction kept 15 bases outside the gene matches. The CDR3 spells CASSHRQGHTSGNTIYF. The CDR3 DNA reads as TGTGCCAGCAGTCACAGACAGGGTCATACTTCGGGAAACACCATATATTTT.

V gene TRBV25-1 combines with J gene TRBJ2-7, with D unclear. The germline gives CDR1 MGHDK, CDR2 SYGVNS. V was clipped by 7 bases and J by 0 bases, with 13 bases between them. This CDR3 spans 14 amino acids. CDR3 amino acids: CASKQPKYSYEQYF. The DNA of the CDR3 is TGTGCCAGCAAACAGCCAAAGTACTCCTACGAGCAGTACTTC.

The rearrangement uses TRBV6-5 and TRBJ1-6; D ambiguous. This CDR3 is 14 amino acids long. Germline loops: CDR1 MNHEY, CDR2 SVGAGI. Between the trimmed V and J ends, which lost 0 bases and 9 bases, there was a span of 9 bases. The chain's CDR3 is CASSYSISGSPLHF. CDR3 nucleotide sequence: TGTGCCAGCAGTTACTCGATCTCTGGTTCACCCCTCCACTTT.

This chain joins TRBV11-2 and TRBJ2-1; a weak D match, TRBD2 (5 bases). The CDR3 length is 16 residues. V lost 8 bases and J 0 bases, leaving 17 bases between the germline ends. Germline CDR1 reads SGHAT; CDR2 reads FQNNGV. This CDR3 is CASDYLPGSSYNEQFF. The CDR3 nucleotides read TGTGCCAGCGACTACCTACCAGGAAGCTCCTACAATGAGCAGTTCTTC. Drawing the rest from reference TRBV11-2 and TRBJ2-1, the complete variable domain is EAGVAQSPRYKIIEKRQSVAFWCNPISGHATLYWYQQILGQGPKLLIQFQNNGVVDDSQLPKDRFSAERLKGVDSTLKIQPAKLEDSAVYLCASDYLPGSSYNEQFFGPGTRLTVL.

This chain links TRBV12-5 with TRBJ1-1; D call uncertain. This CDR3 comprises 12 residues. Germline V gene data show CDR1 as LGHNT and CDR2 as FRNRAP. The germline V and J ends were trimmed by 7 bases and 4 bases, with 10 bases remaining between them. CDR3 protein: CASAATGTEAFF. The CDR3 DNA reads TGTGCTAGTGCCGCGACGGGCACTGAAGCTTTCTTT.

Here the CDR3 DNA reads TGTGCCAGCAGCGACTGGACGGCGAACACCGGGGAGCTGTTTTTT. This encodes CASSDWTANTGELFF. This chain joins TRBV9 and TRBJ2-2; D is ambiguous. Germline lookup yields CDR1 SGDLS and CDR2 YYNGEE. The CDR3 sequence is 15 residues long. The V and J ends lost 3 bases and 0 bases respectively, with 9 bases between them.

On this clone: The junction differs from germline at one of its ends, possibly a read error. The chain has TRBV10-3 and TRBJ2-3; the D gene is possibly TRBD2 (5 bases). Germline values: CDR1 ENHRY, CDR2 SYGVKD. The CDR3 has 14 amino acids. The CDR3 sequence is CATSPDTTGDTQYF. The CDR3 coding sequence is TGTGCCACCAGTCCCGACACGACGGGGGATACGCAGTATTTT.

The gene calls are TRBV2 and TRBJ2-7; maybe TRBD1 (6 bases). In germline, CDR1 is SNHLY, CDR2 FYNNEI. The CDR3 length is 13 residues. V lost 4 bases, J lost 4 bases, and 11 bases lay in between. The CDR3 region is CASSVVRGYEQYF. DNA of the CDR3: TGTGCCAGCAGTGTTGTCAGGGGTTACGAGCAGTACTTC.

The CDR3, as DNA: TGTGCCAGCAGTGAAACCGGGACGGCGAGCTCCTACGAGCAGTACTTC. It yields the protein CASSETGTASSYEQYF. The V gene is TRBV25-1, the J gene TRBJ2-7; either TRBD1 or TRBD2 may fit D (5 bases each). The CDR3 has 16 residues. From germline, CDR1 is MGHDK and CDR2 SYGVNS. Trimming shortened V by 2 bases and J by 0 bases, and 14 bases separated the two germline ends.

The chain carries TRBV25-1 and TRBJ1-4; D gene uncertain. The germline gives CDR1 MGHDK, CDR2 SYGVNS. V lost 3 bases and J 3 bases, leaving 8 bases between the germline ends. This CDR3 contains 14 residues. The CDR3 coding sequence is TGTGCCAGCAGTGACGACAAGGCTAATGAAAAACTGTTTTTT. This codes for CASSDDKANEKLFF.

The rearrangement links TRBV5-6 to TRBJ1-3, with D possibly being TRBD1 (5 bases). Trimming removed 4 bases from V and 1 base from J, with 9 bases in between. Germline lookup yields CDR1 SGHDT and CDR2 YYEEEE. The CDR3 runs 14 residues. This CDR3 reads CASSGWGSGNTIYF. DNA for the CDR3: TGTGCCAGCAGCGGGTGGGGGTCTGGAAACACCATATATTTT. The entire variable domain, with the rest obtained from reference TRBV5-6 and TRBJ1-3, is as follows: DAGVTQSPTHLIKTRGQQVTLRCSPKSGHDTVSWYQQALGQGPQFIFQYYEEEERQRGNFPDRFSGHQFPNYSSELNVNALLLGDSALYLCASSGWGSGNTIYFGEGSWLTVV.